This TCR beta chain was sequenced for a study of blood T cell repertoires in COVID-19 (dated by TCRdb to 2020 to 2021). Context from the whole study: Samples covering the acute and convalescent phases of COVID-19 were provided by collaborators in the United States, Italy and Spain. The samples were drawn from the first 160 participants of the ongoing ImmuneRACE study and from under 1,500 subjects provided by 6 global collaborators. The sample metadata nearly always contained a de-identified subject ID, COVID-19 status, age in years and sex. Deeply sampled blood TCRbeta repertoires from subjects exposed to, actively infected with, or recovered from COVID-19 were included in the dataset. The prospective study material was composed of cDNA or gDNA derived from T cells, B-cell-depleted T cells, or PBMCs. A freely available public database, intended as a resource for researchers studying the immune response to SARS-CoV-2, is where the repertoires were released. Where available, HLA class I and class II types were obtained from metadata supplied by the sample provider rather than from assay-based typing. Broad study findings and their caveats: The quantity of clinical and demographic metadata differed by source and by participant and was supplied without curation.

Participants in the prospective study were aged about 18 to 95 years, lived in some 24 United States geographic areas, and enrolled through a virtual design. Cohort assignment in the prospective study relied on participant-reported clinical history from a screening survey and a study questionnaire. Recovered participants in ImmuneRACE Cohort 3 were defined by two consecutive negative NP/OP PCR tests, clearance by a healthcare professional, or resolution of symptoms. In the prospective study, mobile phlebotomists collected whole blood, serum and a nasopharyngeal or oropharyngeal swab from each participant. Additional blood draws and questionnaires over an approximately 2-month period could optionally be provided by prospective study participants. Prospective study blood samples were shipped either frozen or at room temperature before DNA extraction. TCRbeta CDR3 regions were amplified from genomic DNA using the immunoSEQ Assay, a bias-controlled multiplex PCR. Processing in the source paper ran as follows. Nucleated cell counts per sample were estimated from amplification of reference gene primers within the assay. To quantify the absolute abundance of each unique TCRbeta CDR3 rearrangement, sequence reads were collapsed and filtered. For each sample, productive Simpson clonality was calculated as the square root of Simpson's diversity index across productive rearrangements. This immuneACCESS table, as held by TCRdb, lists in-frame sequences with V and J called but not all clones. Of the missing ones, under half trace to an unresolved V gene in checked studies; the others have no known cause. V, J and clone size derive from that table, while D and trimming were established from the DNA sequence. The sample data list fewer than 400,000 clones, and more than 75% of these were observed just once. Clones ranked in the top ten supply around 4% of the sample.

CDR1 is given as DFQATT and CDR2 as SNEGSKA, both from the germline V gene (reference sequence). The junction shows trimming of 3 bases on V and 4 bases on J, and the gene matches do not reach 10 bases of it. From the cysteine up to the phenylalanine, the CDR3 has a length of 15 residues. The only DNA kept is the CDR3, 45 bases in frame from the first base. With regard to this clone: This clone's antigen is unknown. Per-base quality was not reported, and no clone a single base away is much larger than it.

The source is a man aged 25-45 years who had recovered from COVID-19. The rearrangement combines TRBV20-1 with TRBJ1-2; TRBD1 lines up with 8 middle nucleotides. Sequenced material: PBMCs or T cells enriched from blood (not recorded which). Here the CDR3 is given as CSASLSRTGSYGYTF. The DNA sequence is TGCAGTGCTAGTTTGAGCCGGACAGGGAGCTATGGCTACACCTTC.